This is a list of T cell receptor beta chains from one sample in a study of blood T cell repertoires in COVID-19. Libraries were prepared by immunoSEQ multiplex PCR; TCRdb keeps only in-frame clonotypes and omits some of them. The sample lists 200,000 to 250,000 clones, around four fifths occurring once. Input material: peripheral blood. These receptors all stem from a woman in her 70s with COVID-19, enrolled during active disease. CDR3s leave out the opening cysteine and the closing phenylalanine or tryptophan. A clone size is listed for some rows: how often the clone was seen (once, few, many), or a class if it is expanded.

ASSSAGLTDTQY,TRBV28,TRBJ2-3,NA
ASSKAQGPATNEKLF,TRBV21-1,TRBJ1-4,few
ASSLGPSGNQPQH,TRBV11-2,TRBJ1-5,NA
ASSIGPGTGTREQY,TRBV19,TRBJ2-7,NA
STRQADPQY,TRBV29-1,TRBJ2-5,NA
ASSPIRGPDTIY,TRBV18,TRBJ1-3,NA
ASGGGRWNEQF,TRBV10-2,TRBJ2-1,NA
ASSEGDRGPQPQH,TRBV2,TRBJ1-5,NA
ASSFRLAGGFSYEQY,TRBV7-2,TRBJ2-7,NA
ATGAGDGDTQY,TRBV10-3,TRBJ2-3,NA
AWTPGLAGVGTGELF,TRBV30,TRBJ2-2,NA
ASSLWSREAEAF,TRBV27,TRBJ1-1,NA
ASSYPIQGGKGNTEAF,TRBV6-2/TRBV6-3,TRBJ1-1,NA
ASSLAGGRGITGELF,TRBV27,TRBJ2-2,NA
ASSPKTGTRSGNTIY,TRBV28,TRBJ1-3,NA
ASSLGSRGYT,TRBV12-3/TRBV12-4,TRBJ1-2,NA
ASSPTTGLNTEAF,TRBV7-9,TRBJ1-1,NA
ASSPRQGGGYT,TRBV25-1,TRBJ1-2,NA
ASSLVAGMGTEAF,TRBV5-1,TRBJ1-1,NA
ASSYPGGSPEAF,TRBV6-5,TRBJ1-1,NA
ASSTETPSYTGELF,TRBV28,TRBJ2-2,NA
ASSSHLLGNNEQF,TRBV6-2/TRBV6-3,TRBJ2-1,few
ASSLRGENYGYT,TRBV3-1/TRBV3-2,TRBJ1-2,once
SVEGGGKGGYT,TRBV29-1,TRBJ1-2,NA
ASSLRTRGGNTQY,TRBV7-6,TRBJ2-3,few
ASSEPGMNTEAF,TRBV10-1,TRBJ1-1,NA
SAGDNRVNYGYT,TRBV29-1,TRBJ1-2,NA
ASSQGTGGRNEQF,TRBV3-1/TRBV3-2,TRBJ2-1,NA
ASSPGGATYNEQF,TRBV28,TRBJ2-1,NA
ASSPSGQGMNTEAF,TRBV28,TRBJ1-1,NA
ASGERGQPQH,TRBV7-2,TRBJ1-5,few
ASSSFGTGPYEQY,TRBV27,TRBJ2-7,NA
ASSLDRGGYGYT,TRBV6-5,TRBJ1-2,NA
ASSYDGRANTERDTDTQY,TRBV6-2/TRBV6-3,TRBJ2-3,NA
ASRLAPGLGQETQY,TRBV7-8,TRBJ2-5,NA
ATSRGQGGIYGYT,TRBV15,TRBJ1-2,once
ASRLGVGANVLT,TRBV19,TRBJ2-6,NA